These 27 T cell receptor beta chains originate from one sample sequenced in a study of blood T cell repertoires in COVID-19 (dated by TCRdb to between 2020 and 2021). The library was generated by the immunoSEQ multiplex PCR assay. Not all clones reach the TCRdb copy of this immuneACCESS table, which keeps in-frame sequences only. Checked studies attribute under half of the gap to unresolved V genes and leave the rest unexplained. The sample data list 62,000 or so clones, and 80% to 90% of these were observed just once. The leading ten clones occupy roughly 1.4% of the sample. Sequencing input: peripheral blood. The source is a woman between 55 and 75 years old with acute or convalescent COVID-19.

The chain uses TRBV6-5 and TRBJ1-1, with a tentative D call TRBD1 (6 bases). Germline loops: CDR1 MNHEY, CDR2 SVGAGI. V shed 0 bases and J shed 12 bases, with 14 bases lying between them. The CDR3 spans 13 residues. For the CDR3, the DNA is TGTGCCAGCAGTTACTCAGGGGGAGGGACTCCTTTCTTT. Protein sequence: CASSYSGGGTPFF.

The chain joins TRBV28 to TRBJ1-1, with TRBD1 matching over 7 bases. CDR1 and CDR2 from the germline V gene are MDHEN and SYDVKM. The CDR3 has 11 residues. V lost 7 bases to trimming and J lost 7 bases; unmatched junction nucleotides: 3. The CDR3 sequence: CASTDRVEAFF. In DNA, the CDR3 is TGTGCCAGCACCGACAGGGTTGAAGCTTTCTTT. The whole variable domain, filled in from reference TRBV28 and TRBJ1-1, reads DVKVTQSSRYLVKRTGEKVFLECVQDMDHENMFWYRQDPGLGLRLIYFSYDVKMKEKGDIPEGYSVSREKKERFSLILESASTNQTSMYLCASTDRVEAFFGQGTRLTVV.

Concerning this clone: Other DNA sequences in this specimen translate into the identical CDR3. V gene TRBV6-5 combines with J gene TRBJ1-3; D is possibly TRBD1 (5 bases). V was clipped by 0 bases and J by 4 bases, with 10 bases between them. CDR1 is MNHEY and CDR2 is SVGAGI in the germline V gene. The CDR3 spans 15 residues. The CDR3 region has the DNA TGTGCCAGCAGTTACTCGCCAGGGCGAGGAAACACCATATATTTT. Translated, it gives CASSYSPGRGNTIYF.

This clone is a singleton in its sample. The J gene is TRBJ1-5, the V gene TRBV28; 10 positions match TRBD1. Losses at the gene ends were 4 bases for V and 3 bases for J; bases not matched to a gene: 9. CDR3 length: 17 amino acids. The V gene's germline CDR1 is MDHEN and CDR2 SYDVKM. CDR3 sequence reads: CASSSPGTGVHNQPQHF. CDR3 nucleotides: TGTGCCAGCAGTTCTCCCGGGACAGGGGTCCACAATCAGCCCCAGCATTTT.

CDR3 region: CASSQGGQGYEQYF. DNA of the CDR3: TGTGCCAGCAGCCAAGGTGGACAGGGGTACGAGCAGTACTTC. The chain uses TRBV3-1 (or the pseudogene TRBV3-2) and TRBJ2-7, with 9 bases aligning to TRBD1. V shed 1 base and J 4 bases; nucleotides not matched to a gene: 2. Germline CDR1 and CDR2: LGHDT and YNNKEL (reference sequence). The CDR3 spans 14 residues.

V is TRBV7-6 and J is TRBJ1-4, with D perhaps matching TRBD1 (6 bases). Per germline, CDR1 SGHVS and CDR2 FNYEAQ. Between the trimmed V and J ends, which lost 4 bases and 7 bases, there was a span of 22 bases. This CDR3 is 17 amino acids long. CDR3 amino acids: CASSSDEQGKETEKLFF. The DNA for the CDR3 is TGTGCCAGCAGCTCGGACGAACAGGGTAAGGAGACTGAAAAACTGTTTTTT.

This chain connects TRBV5-1 to TRBJ2-3; D call uncertain. Germline V gene lookup returns CDR1 SGHRS and CDR2 YFSETQ. The CDR3 length is 16 residues. Trimming cost V 1 base and J 2 bases, with 14 bases left between them. The CDR3 sequence: CASSLLLARLTDTQYF. For the CDR3, the DNA is TGCGCCAGCAGCTTGTTGTTAGCTCGTCTCACAGATACGCAGTATTTT.

The chain couples TRBV6-5 to TRBJ1-1; D perhaps matches TRBD1 (5 bases). V lost 6 bases and J 2 bases, leaving 10 bases between the germline ends. This CDR3 has 13 amino acids. CDR1 is MNHEY, CDR2 SVGAGI, per germline. The CDR3 nucleotides read TGTGCCAGCAGAAGACAGAGAAACACTGAAGCTTTCTTT. This encodes CASRRQRNTEAFF.

The gene calls are TRBV10-1 and TRBJ2-1; 8 bases fit TRBD1. Trimming at V came to 3 bases and at J to 6 bases, leaving 7 bases not matched to a gene. This CDR3 is 15 amino acids long. Germline values: CDR1 WNHNN, CDR2 SYGVQD (reference sequence). CDR3 in amino acids: CASSDFTGGPNEQFF. In DNA form, the CDR3 reads TGCGCCAGCAGTGATTTTACAGGGGGGCCCAATGAGCAGTTCTTC.

This sequence joins TRBV28 and TRBJ2-2, with TRBD1 identical over 9 bases. The CDR3 length is 13 residues. The V segment lost 6 bases and the J segment 6 bases; nucleotides outside the gene matches: 2. Germline assignment: CDR1 MDHEN and CDR2 SYDVKM. The CDR3 DNA reads TGTGCCAGCAGAAGACAGGGGGCCGGGGAGCTGTTTTTT. Residues: CASRRQGAGELFF.

This clone has just one count. This chain connects TRBV10-3 to TRBJ1-1; D is possibly TRBD1 (6 bases). Trimming took 4 bases from V and 6 from J, leaving 21 bases between them. CDR3 length: 16 residues. Germline V CDR1 and CDR2: ENHRY, SYGVKD. The CDR3 region has the DNA TGTGCCATCAGTGGGGCTGGACAGCTTGTGCCTTCTGAAGCTTTCTTT. Encoded protein: CAISGAGQLVPSEAFF.

This clone has only one observation. The chain carries TRBV12-5 and TRBJ1-1; a possible D gene is TRBD1 (6 bases). Trimming shortened V by 5 bases and J by 2 bases, and 15 bases separated the two germline ends. This CDR3 has 15 amino acids. Germline V gene sequence: CDR1 LGHNT, CDR2 FRNRAP. CDR3 DNA: TGTGCTAGTGGTAAGGGACAAGAAGCTAACACTGAAGCTTTCTTT. The encoded protein is CASGKGQEANTEAFF.

Comment on this clone: Sequence at one end of the junction differs from germline and may be a read error. This sequence joins TRBV18 and TRBJ1-2, with a tentative D call TRBD1 (6 bases). Germline loops: CDR1 KGHSH, CDR2 LQKENI. This CDR3 region has 13 residues. CDR3 nucleotides: TGTGCCAACTCACCAGGGGAGCACTATGGCTACACCTTC. Its protein is CANSPGEHYGYTF.

DNA for the CDR3: TGTGCCAGCAGTTCCCGGGAAGGGGGTACAGAGACCCAGTACTTC. Encoded protein: CASSSREGGTETQYF. This chain uses TRBV28 with TRBJ2-5, with D maybe TRBD1 (6 bases). This CDR3 comprises 15 residues. Germline V CDR1 and CDR2: MDHEN, SYDVKM. Trimming stripped 4 bases from V and 4 bases from J, with 16 bases between.

V is TRBV4-1 and J is TRBJ2-7; TRBD2 agrees at 8 bases. This CDR3 has 15 amino acids. J gave up 4 bases and V 1 base, and 6 bases lay outside the gene matches. Germline V lookup: CDR1 MGHRA, CDR2 YSYEKL. In nucleotides, the CDR3 is TGCGCCAGCAGCCAAGTAAGCGGGAGTATTTACGAGCAGTACTTC. It codes for CASSQVSGSIYEQYF.

This rearrangement joins TRBV3-1 (or the pseudogene TRBV3-2) to TRBJ2-1, with 14 positions matching TRBD2. Germline loops: CDR1 LGHDT, CDR2 YNNKEL (reference sequence). Trimming at V came to 1 base and at J to 9 bases, leaving 5 bases not matched to a gene. The CDR3 loop spans 16 amino acids. The CDR3 nucleotides are TGTGCCAGCAGCCAAGCGGGGACTAGCGGGAGTTCTGAGCAGTTCTTC. It translates to CASSQAGTSGSSEQFF.

V usage is TRBV6-5 and J usage is TRBJ2-1; 7 nucleotides match TRBD2. CDR3 size: 12 residues. Germline CDR1 and CDR2: MNHEY and SVGAGI. Trimming cost V 5 bases and J 6 bases; bases outside gene matches: 1. The CDR3 here is CASSSGVNEQFF. DNA for the CDR3: TGTGCCAGCAGTAGCGGGGTCAATGAGCAGTTCTTC.

The chain has TRBV3-1 (or the pseudogene TRBV3-2) and TRBJ2-7; 7 positions match TRBD2. Germline loops: CDR1 LGHDT, CDR2 YNNKEL (reference sequence). V shed 0 bases and J 1 base; nucleotides not matched to a gene: 9. The CDR3 runs to 17 residues. For the CDR3, the DNA is TGTGCCAGCAGCCAAGATTGGGGGACGGGGGGATCCTACGAGCAGTACTTC. It specifies CASSQDWGTGGSYEQYF.

In DNA form, the CDR3 reads TGTGCCAGCAGTTACGAGGGGGCTGACACTGAAGCTTTCTTT. Translated: CASSYEGADTEAFF. The J gene is TRBJ1-1, the V gene TRBV6-5; 7 bases match TRBD1. This CDR3 spans 14 amino acids. Germline assignment: CDR1 MNHEY and CDR2 SVGAGI. After removal of 2 bases from V and 3 bases from J, the junction contained 3 bases not matched to a gene.

In nucleotides, the CDR3 is TGTGCCAGCGACACGGGACAGACTGAAAAACTGTTTTTT. This codes for CASDTGQTEKLFF. The V gene is TRBV7-9, the J gene TRBJ1-4; 7 bases align to TRBD1. Looked up from germline, CDR1 is SEHNR and CDR2 is FQNEAQ (reference sequence). Trimming took 8 bases from V and 7 from J; bases not matched to a gene: 7. This CDR3 contains 13 residues.

The V and J genes are TRBV6-5 and TRBJ2-7; D perhaps matches TRBD1 (6 bases). The CDR3 extends over 13 amino acids. V was cut by 8 bases and J by 6 bases, with 17 bases left in between. The germline V gene has CDR1 MNHEY and CDR2 SVGAGI. CDR3 residues: CASLGARSGEQYF. The CDR3, as DNA: TGTGCCAGCTTGGGGGCGAGGTCGGGCGAGCAGTACTTC.

The chain has TRBV19 and TRBJ1-1; D remains ambiguous. The CDR3 runs 12 residues. Trimming removed 10 bases at V and 1 base at J, with 10 bases between. The germline gives CDR1 LNHDA, CDR2 SQIVND (reference sequence). The CDR3 DNA reads as TGTGCCACCCGCCGGGGGAACACTGAAGCTTTCTTT. It translates to CATRRGNTEAFF.

To note about this clone: A junction end diverges from the germline sequence, so it may reflect a read error. V gene TRBV2 combines with J gene TRBJ1-1; 8 bases map to TRBD1. Germline V gives CDR1 SNHLY, CDR2 FYNNEI. The CDR3 has 13 amino acids. The CDR3: CASSEDRASAANF. The CDR3 DNA sequence: TGTGCCAGCAGTGAGGACAGGGCCTCGGCGGCGAACTTT. Together with reference TRBV2 and TRBJ1-1, the CDR3 gives the full variable domain: EPEVTQTPSHQVTQMGQEVILRCVPISNHLYFYWYRQILGQKVEFLVSFYNNEISEKSEIFDDQFSVERPDGSNFTLKIRSTKLEDSAMYFCASSEDRASAANFGQGTRLTVV.

The chain links TRBV6-4 to TRBJ1-1; TRBD1 matches 9 bases. Germline lookup yields CDR1 MRHNA and CDR2 SNTAGT. This CDR3 is 13 amino acids long. Trimming cost V 9 bases and J 3 bases; bases outside gene matches: 5. The CDR3 DNA follows: TGTGCCAGTCGCGACAGGGGGTACACTGAAGCTTTCTTT. This codes for CASRDRGYTEAFF.

The rearrangement uses TRBV5-1 and TRBJ1-4; 7 nucleotides match TRBD1. The V and J ends lost 5 bases and 8 bases, in that order; junction bases with no gene match: 9. The germline V gene has CDR1 SGHRS and CDR2 YFSETQ. There are 14 residues in the CDR3. CDR3 nucleotide sequence: TGCGCCAGCAGTACCGCAGGGACAGCCGAAAAACTGTTTTTT. Translation: CASSTAGTAEKLFF.

The DNA of the CDR3 is TGCGCCAGCCACCGAGGCACAGATACGCAGTATTTT. Protein product: CASHRGTDTQYF. The rearrangement joins TRBV5-1 to TRBJ2-3; D is undetermined. Germline V CDR1 and CDR2: SGHRS, YFSETQ. This CDR3 has 12 residues. Between the trimmed V and J ends, which lost 7 bases and 1 base, there was a span of 7 bases.

This clone was observed once. V usage is TRBV4-2 and J usage is TRBJ1-1; no reliable D call. This CDR3 comprises 15 residues. Trimming removed 4 bases at V and 1 base at J, with 13 bases between. In germline, CDR1 is LGHNA, CDR2 YNFKEQ. CDR3 DNA sequence: TGTGCCAGCAGCCGAGGTGAGTTGGGGAACACTGAAGCTTTCTTT. It encodes CASSRGELGNTEAFF.